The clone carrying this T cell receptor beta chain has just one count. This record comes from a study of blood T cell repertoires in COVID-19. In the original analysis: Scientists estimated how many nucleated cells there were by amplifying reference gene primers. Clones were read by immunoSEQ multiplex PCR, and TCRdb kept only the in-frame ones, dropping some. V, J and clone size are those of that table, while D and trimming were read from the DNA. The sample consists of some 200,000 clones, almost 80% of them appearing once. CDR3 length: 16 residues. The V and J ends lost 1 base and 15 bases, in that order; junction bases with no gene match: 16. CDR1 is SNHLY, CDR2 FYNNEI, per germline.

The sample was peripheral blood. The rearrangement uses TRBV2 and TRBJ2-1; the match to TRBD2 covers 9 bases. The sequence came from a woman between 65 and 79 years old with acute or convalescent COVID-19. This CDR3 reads CASSEGSASGIPFPFF. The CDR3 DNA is TGTGCCAGCAGTGAAGGCTCGGCTAGCGGGATACCCTTCCCGTTCTTC. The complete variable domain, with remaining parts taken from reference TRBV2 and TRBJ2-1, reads EPEVTQTPSHQVTQMGQEVILRCVPISNHLYFYWYRQILGQKVEFLVSFYNNEISEKSEIFDDQFSVERPDGSNFTLKIRSTKLEDSAMYFCASSEGSASGIPFPFFGPGTRLTVL.